The entry that follows covers one TCR beta chain sequence. Trimming pared 6 bases from V and 8 bases from J, leaving 16 bases between. The CDR3 sequence is 13 residues long. Germline values: CDR1 MDHEN, CDR2 SYDVKM. These data originate in a study of identifying expanded T cells in peripheral blood. Assay: immunoSEQ multiplex PCR; the TCRdb copy retains only in-frame clones and omits some. The sample lists approximately 97,000 clones, approximately 88% seen once, with roughly an eighth in the top ten. The V call is TRBV28, the J call TRBJ1-2, with D hard to call. The TCR originated in a person between 18 and 75 years old in good health. The source material was blood. In DNA, the CDR3 is TGTGCCAGCAGCCCCTTAGGCTATAGAGGCTACACCTTC. This encodes CASSPLGYRGYTF.